This T cell receptor beta chain comes out of a study of blood T cells in healthy people across ages. A second PCR of 7 to 11 cycles used a sample-barcoded 5' primer and a J-beta primer mix. Template switching added a 12-random-nucleotide identifier to every cDNA molecule. TCRdb fed the 5' RACE reads into MiXCR, producing one record per CDR3 protein. Seen here are 850,000 to 1,100,000 distinct CDR3 sequences, 35% to 40% observed once, and the top ten hold approximately 14%. Study-wide results and limits: TCR beta diversity tracked closely with naive T cell percentage.

A word on this clonotype: As yet, its antigen is unknown.

Donation came from healthy Caucasian individuals in Russia who were aged about 6 to 100. V lost 5 bases and J 2 bases, leaving 9 bases between the germline ends. The germline CDR1 and CDR2 sequences are SGHTA and FQGTGA. The CDR3 has 14 amino acids. What was sequenced was blood. The origin of this receptor is a young man in good health. This sequence joins TRBV7-3 and TRBJ2-2; D gene uncertain. The CDR3 DNA reads as TGTGCCAGCAGCCGGAACGTCAACACCGGGGAGCTGTTTTTT. Translation: CASSRNVNTGELFF.